This is a list of T cell receptor beta chains from one sample in a study of blood T cell repertoires in COVID-19. The assay was immunoSEQ multiplex PCR, and TCRdb's table has in-frame clones only and misses some. The table includes roughly 41,000 clones, 70% to 90% detected once. Sequenced: peripheral blood. These receptor sequences come from a human donor in a cohort sampled during active COVID-19. CDR3s include the opening cysteine and the closing phenylalanine or tryptophan. The D gene is left open where the match is weak. The size entry is marked missing in some rows and otherwise reads once, few, many or a size class.

>-|TRBV28|TRBD1
CASSHPGGQNIQYF
>-|TRBV4-1|TRBD2
CASSQVLAGTYEQYF
>-|TRBV27|-
CASSATGLANQPQHF
>-|TRBV4-1|TRBD1
CASSQGDRTKNSYNEQFF
>-|TRBV15|-
CATSGAQAGSIYEQYF
>-|TRBV5-1|TRBD1
CASRGGNSDEQYF
>-|TRBV5-4|TRBD1
CASSRQGGGNTIYF
>-|TRBV11-2|TRBD2
CASSTQRTSGSYEQYF
>-|TRBV10-2|-
CASMRSESSYNEQFF
>-|TRBV2|TRBD1
CASQGRTGFREQYF
>-|TRBV28|TRBD1
CASSNPRQGPSYEQYF
>few|TRBV12-3/TRBV12-4|TRBD1
CASSLTGDQPQHF
>-|TRBV9|TRBD2
CASSVGSGTYNEQFF
>-|TRBV15|TRBD2
CATSRDPASGRGNEQFF
>-|TRBV7-2|TRBD2
CASGRLAGVSEQFF
>-|TRBV2|TRBD2
CASSVGLAGVGGEQFF
>-|TRBV28|-
CASSFSGQPLETQYF
>-|TRBV5-1|-
CASSLLTMGGGEQYF
>once|TRBV29-1|TRBD1
CSVFRGVDGYTF
>-|TRBV2|TRBD1
CASRLDRANEQYF
>-|TRBV4-2|TRBD2
CASSQNSGRGKVNSTDTQYF
>-|TRBV11-3|TRBD1
CASSLETPLPFGQGEETQYF
>once|TRBV23-1|TRBD1
CASSQSPGQRTGELFF
>-|TRBV10-3|TRBD1
CAISESDRVDEKLFF
>-|TRBV30|-
CAFVTGSSGANVLTF
>-|TRBV10-3|TRBD2
CAISEAPGGRETQYF
>-|TRBV19|TRBD1
CASSSTTGGSQPQHF
>once|TRBV6-5|TRBD1
CASGGQGGNQPQHF
>-|TRBV18|TRBD1
CASSAGQGLEAFF
>-|TRBV5-1|-
CASSPWGEDQPQHF
>-|TRBV27|TRBD2
CASSVLGTSGLNEQYF
>-|TRBV5-1|TRBD2
CASSPGLAVSTDTQYF
>-|TRBV7-2|-
CASSLLHSGYGYTF
>-|TRBV13|-
CASSRYSYEQYF
>-|TRBV7-3|-
CASSLMGGTEAFF
>-|TRBV9|TRBD1
CASSVATGANYGYTF
>-|TRBV18|-
CASSSQAGPNTEAFF
>few|TRBV7-6|TRBD1
CASSSGTGIHTEAFF
>-|TRBV6-4|-
CASKLIEEEQFF
>-|TRBV10-3|TRBD1
CAIRGTGVVYGYTF
>-|TRBV30|-
CAWNPGAYEQYF
>-|TRBV5-1|-
CASRQTEYNEQFF
>-|TRBV6-5|-
CASTERPNTGELFF
>-|TRBV5-5|TRBD2
CASSLLSVAGLTYEQYF
>-|TRBV28|-
CASGLGSPGELFF
>few|TRBV5-1|TRBD1
CASSRKLTGGGDTEAFF
>-|TRBV27|-
CASSLWAGAGGYTF
>-|TRBV5-5|TRBD1
CASSYDWTGGDSNQPQHF
>once|TRBV6-5|-
CASRLQGGYTF
>-|TRBV27|TRBD1
CASSLEPSDRGNYGYTF
>-|TRBV10-3|TRBD1
CAIIGQGDTEAFF
>-|TRBV29-1|-
CSVEDKGTGTYEQYF
>-|TRBV9|-
CASSVDRNYGYTF
>-|TRBV6-6|-
CASSPPLADSYNEQFF
>few|TRBV10-1|-
CASSGGLANYGYTF
>-|TRBV30|TRBD1
CAWNTGGQYQETQYF
>-|TRBV5-4|TRBD1
CASSLGGTETEAFF
>-|TRBV18|-
CASSPPVRTDTQYF